Sequencing of this TCR beta chain was carried out in a study of immune cell composition in non-small cell lung cancer. Broader study findings: Overall clonality, unlike maximal tumour-associated clone frequency, did not predict TIL reactivity. Roughly 80% of squamous and 25% to 35% of adenocarcinoma cases had tumour-associated clones >0.5%. Top 10 clone scores and clonality were higher in squamous than adenocarcinoma.

The germline V and J ends were trimmed by 4 bases and 5 bases, with 12 bases remaining between them. The CDR3 length is 15 residues. Germline CDR1 is MNHEY and CDR2 is SVGAGI. Generated by immunoSEQ multiplex PCR, the TCRdb table keeps only in-frame clones and is missing some. The repertoire consists of some 3,900 clones, with more than 60% occurring once and the leading ten covering roughly 7.5%. In its sample, this clone was seen once. Antigen specificity is unknown. Frozen unsorted single-cell suspensions supplied the genomic DNA. The rearrangement links TRBV6-5 to TRBJ1-6; tentative D call: TRBD1 (6 bases). Material for sequencing was lung tumor tissue. The clonotype was recovered from a human donor with non-small cell lung cancer. For the CDR3, the DNA is TGTGCCAGCAGTTCAGCGGGGGCCCATAATTCACCCCTCCACTTT. It specifies CASSSAGAHNSPLHF.